Listed below are T cell receptor beta chains from one sample, sequenced in a study of T cell repertoires in cytomegalovirus infection. Using its own MiXCR run on the reads, TCRdb lists one record per CDR3 protein. The sample contains roughly 760,000 distinct CDR3 sequences, 35% of which appear only once. The sequencing input was PBMCs. The receptors come from a human donor in good health (CMV status not recorded). Some clones in this sample may be carry-over from other donors' samples. CDR3s include the opening cysteine and the closing phenylalanine or tryptophan. The order of the fields is D gene, clone size, J gene, V gene, CDR3 protein, CDR3 DNA. The D gene is left open where the match is weak. Where a row states a size, it is once, few, many or the class of an expanded clone; other rows omit it.

TRBD1	many	TRBJ2-6	TRBV11-2	CASSLAHAKKDRGLASGANVLTF	TGTGCCAGCAGCTTAGCCCACGCGAAAAAGGACAGGGGTCTTGCCTCTGGGGCCAACGTCCTGACTTTC
TRBD2	many	TRBJ2-7	TRBV7-8	CASSSKPTSVAYEQYF	TGTGCCAGCAGCTCTAAACCCACTAGCGTTGCCTACGAGCAGTACTTC
.	.	TRBJ1-2	TRBV28	CASSLALWTANYGYTF	TGTGCCAGCAGTTTAGCCCTATGGACAGCTAACTATGGCTACACCTTC
.	.	TRBJ1-1	TRBV5-1	CASSLVSTALENTEAFF	TGCGCCAGCAGCTTGGTGTCGACAGCCCTCGAGAACACTGAAGCTTTCTTT
TRBD1	.	TRBJ1-2	TRBV10-3	CAISESQGANYGYTF	TGTGCCATCAGTGAGTCTCAGGGGGCTAACTATGGCTACACCTTC
.	.	TRBJ1-4	TRBV6-1	CASRGPGTNEKLFF	TGTGCCAGCAGGGGACCAGGGACTAATGAAAAACTGTTTTTT
.	.	TRBJ1-5	TRBV5-6	CASSYGPNSNQPQHF	TGTGCCAGCAGCTACGGGCCAAATAGCAATCAGCCCCAGCATTTT
TRBD2	.	TRBJ2-3	TRBV7-2	CASSQGLAGALDF	TGTGCCAGCAGCCAGGGACTAGCGGGGGCCCTAGATTTT
TRBD1	.	TRBJ1-1	TRBV10-3	CAISESGDRDWDTEAFF	TGTGCCATCAGTGAGTCCGGAGACAGGGACTGGGACACTGAAGCTTTCTTT
TRBD2	.	TRBJ2-5	TRBV6-6	CASSYSLAGGHSKETQYF	TGTGCCAGCAGTTACAGCCTAGCGGGAGGTCACAGCAAAGAGACCCAGTACTTC
.	.	TRBJ1-2	TRBV7-9	CASSLSGLQYGYTF	TGTGCCAGCAGCTTATCTGGGCTGCAGTATGGCTACACCTTC
.	many	TRBJ1-1	TRBV7-2	CASSSPLGTLNTEAFF	TGTGCCAGCAGCTCGCCCTTAGGCACCTTGAACACTGAAGCTTTCTTT
TRBD1	.	TRBJ1-1	TRBV20-1	CSARRNRGNTEAFF	TGCAGTGCTAGAAGAAACAGGGGGAACACTGAAGCTTTCTTT
.	.	TRBJ1-2	TRBV28	CASSLGRVGYGYTF	TGTGCCAGCAGTCTGGGCAGAGTGGGCTATGGCTACACCTTC
.	.	TRBJ1-2	TRBV28	CASSLGWGPTDYGYTF	TGTGCCAGCAGTTTAGGGTGGGGCCCTACCGACTATGGCTACACCTTC
.	few	TRBJ2-1	TRBV28	CASIPGSRYNEQFF	TGTGCCAGCATCCCCGGAAGCCGTTACAATGAGCAGTTCTTC
.	.	TRBJ2-2	TRBV5-1	CASSLGGDTGELFF	TGCGCCAGCAGCTTAGGGGGAGACACCGGGGAGCTGTTTTTT
.	few	TRBJ2-5	TRBV28	CASSLFLPQETQYF	TGTGCCAGCAGTTTATTCCTACCCCAAGAGACCCAGTACTTC
.	many	TRBJ1-2	TRBV7-9	CASSDDRNGYTF	TGTGCCAGCAGCGACGACAGGAATGGCTACACCTTC
.	.	TRBJ1-5	TRBV7-2	CASSPSGVQPQHF	TGTGCCAGCAGCCCCTCAGGGGTTCAGCCCCAGCATTTT
TRBD2	.	TRBJ2-1	TRBV28	CASSLTSGSSYNEQLF	TGTGCCAGCAGTTTAACTAGCGGGAGCTCCTACAATGAGCAGTTATTC
.	few	TRBJ2-5	TRBV28	CASSSNREVRETQYF	TGTGCCAGCAGTTCCAACAGGGAGGTCCGAGAGACCCAGTACTTC
.	.	TRBJ1-4	TRBV7-6	CASSGPNEKLFF	TGTGCCAGCAGCGGTCCAAATGAAAAACTGTTTTTT
TRBD1	.	TRBJ2-6	TRBV7-2	CASSLLPGGAVGGANVLTF	TGTGCCAGCAGCTTACTACCAGGGGGCGCAGTGGGTGGGGCCAACGTCCTGACTTTC
TRBD1	.	TRBJ1-2	TRBV14	CASSQELGRGLSYGYTF	TGTGCCAGCAGCCAAGAACTCGGCAGGGGGCTTAGCTATGGCTACACCTTC
.	few	TRBJ1-1	TRBV29-1	CSSWAHGGRTEAFF	TGCAGCTCCTGGGCGCATGGGGGGCGGACTGAAGCTTTCTTT
.	few	TRBJ2-1	TRBV24-1	CATSDSARTVPYNEQFF	TGTGCCACCAGTGATTCAGCCCGGACAGTCCCCTACAATGAGCAGTTCTTC
.	few	TRBJ2-1	TRBV7-6	CASSHLGGEQFF	TGTGCCAGCAGCCACCTAGGCGGTGAGCAGTTCTTC
.	many	TRBJ1-1	TRBV7-2	CASSLGLLREAFF	TGTGCCAGCAGCTTAGGATTATTACGCGAAGCTTTCTTT
TRBD1	few	TRBJ1-1	TRBV6-5	CASSIYRGSTEAFF	TGTGCCAGCAGTATTTACAGGGGTTCGACTGAAGCTTTCTTT
TRBD1	.	TRBJ1-4	TRBV15	CATSRPIQGALTNEKLFF	TGTGCCACCAGCAGACCTATACAGGGGGCATTGACTAATGAAAAACTGTTTTTT
.	few	TRBJ1-2	TRBV27	CASSYRGAEGYTF	TGTGCCAGCAGTTATCGGGGGGCGGAGGGCTACACCTTC
.	few	TRBJ1-2	TRBV28	CASRTRTNYGYTF	TGTGCCAGCAGGACAAGAACTAACTATGGCTACACCTTC
TRBD1	.	TRBJ2-1	TRBV20-1	CSARPGQGRGNEQFF	TGCAGTGCTAGACCTGGACAGGGTAGGGGCAATGAGCAGTTCTTC
.	few	TRBJ2-5	TRBV6-1	CASSTRQATQETQYF	TGTGCCAGCAGTACCAGACAGGCTACCCAAGAGACCCAGTACTTC
.	few	TRBJ2-7	TRBV6-2/TRBV6-3	CASSYDPLVSYEQYF	TGTGCCAGCAGTTACGACCCCCTGGTCTCCTACGAGCAGTACTTC
.	.	TRBJ2-2	TRBV5-1	CASSLAGEAGELFF	TGCGCCAGCAGCTTGGCCGGCGAGGCCGGGGAGCTGTTTTTT
TRBD2	few	TRBJ2-1	TRBV7-2	CASSFLAGVEQFF	TGTGCCAGCAGCTTCCTAGCGGGAGTTGAGCAGTTCTTC
.	few	TRBJ2-7	TRBV5-4	CASSLRGGGSYEQYF	TGTGCCAGCAGCTTACGAGGGGGTGGCTCCTACGAGCAGTACTTC
.	.	TRBJ1-6	TRBV20-1	CSARAGGGMNSPLHF	TGCAGTGCTAGAGCCGGGGGCGGCATGAATTCACCCCTCCACTTT
.	.	TRBJ2-5	TRBV4-1	CASSQVLLETQYF	TGCGCCAGCAGCCAAGTCCTTCTTGAGACCCAGTACTTC
.	.	TRBJ2-1	TRBV19	CASSMRYRKNEQFF	TGTGCCAGTAGTATGCGTTACCGAAAAAATGAGCAGTTCTTC
TRBD1	few	TRBJ1-2	TRBV7-9	CASSQTWDRSNYGYTF	TGTGCCAGCAGCCAAACGTGGGACAGATCCAACTATGGCTACACCTTC
TRBD2	few	TRBJ2-1	TRBV12-3/TRBV12-4	CASRGGGGYNEQFF	TGTGCCAGCCGCGGCGGGGGAGGATACAATGAGCAGTTCTTC
.	.	TRBJ2-2	TRBV7-3	CASSRGHSNTGELFF	TGTGCCAGCAGCAGGGGACATTCGAACACCGGGGAGCTGTTTTTT
TRBD1	.	TRBJ2-7	TRBV20-1	CSAPVGTGSREQYF	TGCAGTGCGCCGGTCGGGACAGGGTCGCGGGAGCAGTACTTC
TRBD1	.	TRBJ1-2	TRBV5-1	CASSYRQGAVGGYTF	TGCGCCAGCAGCTACAGACAGGGGGCAGTGGGCGGCTACACCTTC
.	.	TRBJ2-3	TRBV6-6	CASSYLGISGLRIPQYF	TGTGCCAGCAGTTACTTAGGAATATCGGGACTGCGAATTCCGCAGTATTTT
TRBD1	.	TRBJ2-7	TRBV20-1	CSAAGTGNRLQYF	TGCAGTGCCGCCGGGACAGGGAATAGACTGCAGTACTTC
TRBD1	.	TRBJ1-1	TRBV19	CASGDSPNTEAFF	TGTGCCAGTGGGGACAGCCCGAACACTGAAGCTTTCTTT
TRBD2	.	TRBJ2-1	TRBV11-2	CASSLDPERGYNEQFF	TGTGCCAGCAGCTTAGATCCGGAGCGGGGGTACAATGAGCAGTTCTTC
TRBD2	few	TRBJ2-5	TRBV20-1	CSALAGEGETQYF	TGCAGTGCTCTAGCGGGGGAGGGAGAGACCCAGTACTTC
TRBD1	.	TRBJ2-1	TRBV11-2	CASSPATTGTDQFF	TGTGCCAGCAGCCCCGCAACCACCGGGACAGATCAGTTCTTC
.	.	TRBJ2-2	TRBV27	CASSLPGLAGELFF	TGTGCCAGCAGTTTACCAGGGCTAGCCGGGGAGCTGTTTTTT
TRBD1	few	TRBJ2-4	TRBV7-6	CASSQGQGVNIQYF	TGTGCCAGCAGCCAGGGGCAGGGGGTGAACATTCAGTACTTC
TRBD1	.	TRBJ2-6	TRBV7-7	CASGSYDRGEFGANVLTF	TGTGCTAGCGGATCTTATGACAGGGGGGAATTTGGGGCCAACGTCCTGACTTTC
.	.	TRBJ2-5	TRBV11-3	CASSLEAGTGREPQYF	TGTGCCAGCAGCTTAGAGGCGGGCACAGGACGAGAGCCCCAGTACTTC